Described below is a single TCR beta chain sequence and its context. The data were obtained in a study of blood T cell repertoires in COVID-19. About the research overall: Acute-phase and convalescent COVID-19 samples originated in the United States, Italy and Spain.

Method: immunoSEQ multiplex PCR; TCRdb's copy keeps in-frame clones and lacks some. Of a few hundred thousand clones in the sample, 80% were seen once. Germline-derived CDR1 and CDR2 are KGHDR and SFDVKD. The CDR3 is 12 residues long. V lost 9 bases and J 5 bases, leaving 12 bases between the germline ends. V usage is TRBV24-1 and J usage is TRBJ1-2; D perhaps matches TRBD1 (5 bases). Sequencing used PBMCs or T cells enriched from blood (not recorded which). This TCR derives from a woman aged 40 to 55 with acute COVID-19. As DNA, the CDR3 is TGTGCCACCTCTCGGGGGGGGTATGGCTACACCTTC. Residues: CATSRGGYGYTF.